This paragraph reports one T cell receptor (beta chain). The source of the sample is a study of control samples from healthy donors and cancer patients. Using immunoSEQ multiplex PCR, the repertoire was profiled, and TCRdb retains in-frame clones only, with some absent. The sample consists of approximately 35,000 clones, approximately 93% of them appearing once. The V gene end was trimmed by 2 bases and the J gene end by 5 bases; junction bases not matched to a gene: 12. The CDR3 sequence is 18 residues long. Germline V gene sequence: CDR1 LNHDA, CDR2 SQIVND (reference sequence). The sample comprised PBMCs. The receptor was isolated from a man aged 40-55 years with colorectal cancer. V and J are TRBV19 and TRBJ2-1, with 10 positions matching TRBD2. The CDR3 sequence is CASSIRGSGGLTDNEQFF. The CDR3 DNA is TGTGCCAGTAGTATACGTGGTAGCGGGGGGCTTACAGACAATGAGCAGTTCTTC.